Shown below are 29 T cell receptor beta chains from a single sample sequenced in a study of identical twins. TCRdb used MiXCR to reprocess the 5' RACE reads, holding one entry per CDR3 protein. The sample holds some 500,000 distinct CDR3 sequences, around a tenth seen once. These data were also reused for a study on yellow fever vaccine responses in identical twins.

The sample taken for sequencing was PBMCs. Receptors originate from a woman under 30 in good health.

This clonotype occurred a few times. CDR3 protein: CASSDFFSGGRETQYF. In DNA, the CDR3 is TGTGCCAGCAGTGACTTCTTCTCCGGAGGCCGGGAGACCCAGTACTTC. The chain links TRBV2 to TRBJ2-5, with a tentative D call TRBD2 (5 bases). Germline V CDR1 and CDR2: SNHLY, FYNNEI. CDR3 length: 16 amino acids. V dropped 3 bases and J dropped 5 bases, with 19 bases sitting between them.

This clonotype was counted ten times or more. The chain employs TRBV11-2 and TRBJ2-1; D is possibly TRBD1 (6 bases). There are 13 residues in the CDR3. V gave up 6 bases and J gave up 4 bases, with 10 bases separating them. Per the germline V gene, CDR1 is SGHAT and CDR2 is FQNNGV. The CDR3 DNA is TGTGCCAGCAGTCCTGACAGGTACAATGAGCAGTTCTTC. This gives the protein CASSPDRYNEQFF.

CDR3 nucleotides: TGCGCCAGCAGCCCGGGACAGGGGGCTGGAGGGGCCAACGTCCTGACTTTC. It is translated as CASSPGQGAGGANVLTF. J is TRBJ2-6 and V is TRBV4-1; 12 nucleotides line up with TRBD1. From germline, CDR1 is MGHRA and CDR2 YSYEKL. V lost 4 bases and J lost 4; bases outside the gene matches: 5. This CDR3 is 17 amino acids long.

The V and J genes are TRBV2 and TRBJ2-1; D ambiguous. CDR3 length equals 12 residues. Germline CDR1 is SNHLY and CDR2 is FYNNEI. The V end lost 2 bases, the J end lost 10 bases, and 9 bases lay between the germline ends. CDR3 DNA: TGTGCCAGCAGTGAAAGCCATGTAGAGCAGTTCTTC. This translates into CASSESHVEQFF.

This clonotype turned up a few times. DNA for the CDR3: TGCGCCAGCAGCCCCCAAAGGACGGGGAACTACAATGAGCAGTTCTTC. It specifies CASSPQRTGNYNEQFF. The chain has TRBV5-1 and TRBJ2-1; the D gene is possibly TRBD2 (5 bases). Germline loops: CDR1 SGHRS, CDR2 YFSETQ. Trimming took off 4 bases at V and 3 bases at J, with 17 bases between the two ends. The CDR3 extends over 16 amino acids. The full variable domain, in which reference TRBV5-1 and TRBJ2-1 provide the parts outside the CDR3, is KAGVTQTPRYLIKTRGQQVTLSCSPISGHRSVSWYQQTPGQGLQFLFEYFSETQRNKGNFPGRFSGRQFSNSRSEMNVSTLELGDSALYLCASSPQRTGNYNEQFFGPGTRLTVL.

V gene TRBV12-3 or TRBV12-4 combines with J gene TRBJ2-5; D tentatively fits TRBD1 or TRBD2 (5 bases each). CDR3 length: 17 amino acids. V lost 1 base and J 3 bases, leaving 18 bases between the germline ends. CDR3 amino acids: CASSLEMMTDGEETQYF. The CDR3 bases are TGTGCCAGCAGTTTAGAAATGATGACAGACGGGGAAGAGACCCAGTACTTC.

At least ten counts were recorded for this clonotype. The chain has TRBV20-1 and TRBJ1-1; 7 bases line up with TRBD1. After removal of 1 base from V and 14 bases from J, the junction contained 13 bases not matched to a gene. Germline lookup yields CDR1 DFQATT and CDR2 SNEGSKA (reference sequence). The CDR3 covers 13 residues. This CDR3 is CSARATISQGGFF. The CDR3 DNA sequence: TGCAGTGCTAGAGCAACAATTTCTCAGGGGGGGTTCTTT.

Only a few counts were recorded for this clonotype. This sequence joins TRBV4-3 and TRBJ2-5, with D perhaps TRBD2 (6 bases). V dropped 1 base and J dropped 3 bases, with 12 bases sitting between them. The CDR3 length is 15 residues. Per germline, CDR1 LGHNA and CDR2 YSLEER. As DNA, the CDR3 is TGCGCCAGCAGCCAAGGAATTACGGGAGAAGAGACCCAGTACTTC. Translation gives CASSQGITGEETQYF.

The chain carries TRBV29-1 and TRBJ1-1; 12 bases are shared with TRBD1. V shed 6 bases, J shed 4 bases, and the junction held 6 bases outside the gene matches. The CDR3 covers 14 residues. The V gene's germline CDR1 is SQVTM and CDR2 ANQGSEA. The CDR3 region has the DNA TGCAGCGTCGGGACAGGGGGCTTCGGCACTGAAGCTTTCTTT. Protein sequence: CSVGTGGFGTEAFF.

Many counts were recorded for this clonotype. The chain combines TRBV25-1 with TRBJ2-1; 10 nucleotides align to TRBD1. The J segment lost 1 base and the V segment lost 1 base, leaving 4 bases of the junction unmatched. CDR1 is MGHDK, CDR2 SYGVNS, per germline. The CDR3 runs 17 residues. CDR3 amino acids: CASSEWDRGLSYNEQFF. CDR3 bases: TGTGCCAGCAGTGAATGGGACAGGGGATTATCCTACAATGAGCAGTTCTTC. Full variable domain (missing parts from reference TRBV25-1 and TRBJ2-1): EADIYQTPRYLVIGTGKKITLECSQTMGHDKMYWYQQDPGMELHLIHYSYGVNSTEKGDLSSESTVSRIRTEHFPLTLESARPSHTSQYLCASSEWDRGLSYNEQFFGPGTRLTVL.

There are a few counts of this clonotype. This chain uses TRBV27 with TRBJ1-6; 8 bases are shared with TRBD1. Germline CDR1 and CDR2: MNHEY and SMNVEV (reference sequence). V lost 6 bases and J lost 5; bases outside the gene matches: 6. CDR3 length equals 15 residues. CDR3 bases: TGTGCCAGCAGACTAACACAGGGGGATAATTCACCCCTCCACTTT. It encodes CASRLTQGDNSPLHF.

The chain recombines TRBV27 with TRBJ1-1, with D unresolved. The CDR3 contains 15 residues. The germline V gene has CDR1 MNHEY and CDR2 SMNVEV (reference sequence). The V gene lost 4 bases and the J gene lost 4 bases, with 16 bases spanning the gap. The CDR3, as DNA: TGTGCCAGCAGTTCCTTATGGATTGGCACCACTGAAGCTTTCTTT. As protein: CASSSLWIGTTEAFF.

This clonotype was detected a few times. The V call is TRBV15, the J call TRBJ1-2; TRBD1 matches 10 bases. V lost 3 bases, J lost 8 bases, and 12 bases stayed unmatched. The germline V gene has CDR1 LNHNV and CDR2 YYDKDF (reference sequence). CDR3 size: 16 residues. Here the CDR3 reads CATSRANRQGAGGYTF. CDR3 bases: TGTGCCACCAGCAGGGCAAACCGACAGGGGGCGGGAGGCTACACCTTC.

In its sample, this clonotype was seen many times. The chain uses TRBV20-1 and TRBJ2-7, with D perhaps matching TRBD1 or TRBD2 (5 bases each). The CDR3 contains 13 residues. Germline V gene lookup returns CDR1 DFQATT and CDR2 SNEGSKA (reference sequence). In DNA form, the CDR3 reads TGCAGGATTCCCGGGGCAGTTTCCTACGAGCAGTACTTC. Residues: CRIPGAVSYEQYF.

The chain carries TRBV10-3 and TRBJ2-5; no definite D call. There are 12 residues in the CDR3. Germline-derived CDR1 and CDR2 are ENHRY and SYGVKD. The germline V and J ends were trimmed by 6 bases and 1 base, with 6 bases remaining between them. The CDR3 region is CAISALQETQYF. The DNA of the CDR3 is TGTGCCATCAGCGCGCTCCAAGAGACCCAGTACTTC.

This clonotype was recorded at least ten times. V and J are TRBV20-1 and TRBJ2-7; D uncertain. CDR1 and CDR2 (germline): DFQATT, SNEGSKA (reference sequence). V lost 1 base, J lost 6 bases, and 7 bases lay in between. This CDR3 comprises 11 residues. This CDR3 reads CSARGVGEQYF. The CDR3 DNA reads as TGCAGTGCTAGAGGGGTAGGCGAGCAGTACTTC.

There are a few counts of this clonotype. This rearrangement joins TRBV7-9 to TRBJ1-4; TRBD1 matches 9 bases. The length of the CDR3 is 14 residues. CDR1 and CDR2 (germline): SEHNR, FQNEAQ (reference sequence). V shed 3 bases, J shed 13 bases, and the junction held 9 bases outside the gene matches. CDR3 nucleotides: TGTGCCAGCAGCTTGGGACAGGGTACGTCCGGACTGTTTTTT. It encodes CASSLGQGTSGLFF.

This clonotype was detected many times. V is TRBV7-9 and J is TRBJ2-1; no firm D call. Deletions cut 10 bases from V and 7 bases from J, with 20 bases between. The CDR3 has 14 residues. CDR1 and CDR2 from the germline V gene are SEHNR and FQNEAQ (reference sequence). Written as DNA, the CDR3 is TGTGCCACACAAAGCTCGGATTCTCTGAATGAGCAGTTCTTC. This translates into CATQSSDSLNEQFF.

This clonotype was seen repeatedly, ten times or more. This chain connects TRBV27 to TRBJ1-1; no definite D call. The CDR3 covers 14 residues. The germline V gene has CDR1 MNHEY and CDR2 SMNVEV (reference sequence). Between the trimmed V and J ends, which lost 6 bases and 1 base, there was a span of 12 bases. The CDR3 coding sequence is TGTGCCAGCAGCCCGGGTATGTCGAACACTGAAGCTTTCTTT. Translating it yields CASSPGMSNTEAFF.

The CDR3 protein is CSATSGGSHSYEQYF. DNA for the CDR3: TGCAGTGCTACCAGCGGGGGGTCTCACTCCTACGAGCAGTACTTC. The chain joins TRBV20-1 to TRBJ2-7; TRBD2 matches at 9 bases. V trimming: 4 bases; J trimming: 0 bases; junction bases outside the gene matches: 7. Looked up from germline, CDR1 is DFQATT and CDR2 is SNEGSKA (reference sequence). CDR3 length equals 15 residues.

This clonotype showed up just once. This chain connects TRBV20-1 to TRBJ2-5, with 10 bases that match TRBD2. The J segment lost 2 bases and the V segment lost 5 bases, leaving 2 bases of the junction unmatched. Germline lookup yields CDR1 DFQATT and CDR2 SNEGSKA (reference sequence). The CDR3 is made up of 13 amino acids. CDR3 coding DNA: TGCAGTGCTGGGACTAGCGCTCAAGAGACCCAGTACTTC. Protein product: CSAGTSAQETQYF.

In this sample, this clonotype turned up many times. This chain links TRBV12-3 or TRBV12-4 with TRBJ2-2, with D perhaps matching TRBD2 (5 bases). The V gene lost 7 bases and the J gene lost 6 bases, with 15 bases spanning the gap. The CDR3 is 14 amino acids. This CDR3 reads CASNRLGGPGELFF. CDR3 in DNA: TGTGCCAGCAACCGGCTTGGAGGCCCCGGGGAGCTGTTTTTT.

This clonotype appeared many times. The chain links TRBV27 to TRBJ2-7; D is uncertain. Germline V gene data show CDR1 as MNHEY and CDR2 as SMNVEV (reference sequence). Between the trimmed V and J ends, which lost 2 bases and 3 bases, there was a span of 11 bases. The length of the CDR3 is 14 residues. CDR3 amino acids: CASSLISGDYEQYF. The CDR3 DNA reads as TGTGCCAGCAGTTTAATTTCAGGAGACTACGAGCAGTACTTC.

The chain is built from TRBV5-1 and TRBJ2-7; TRBD1 matches 8 bases. This CDR3 is built from 14 residues. The V and J ends lost 4 bases and 4 bases, in that order; junction bases with no gene match: 7. The germline CDR1 and CDR2 sequences are SGHRS and YFSETQ. This CDR3 is CASSPGGTGYEQYF. CDR3 DNA: TGCGCCAGCAGCCCAGGCGGGACAGGTTACGAGCAGTACTTC.

This clonotype was counted ten times or more. The V gene is TRBV10-3, the J gene TRBJ2-5, with D perhaps TRBD1 (5 bases). Trimming shortened V by 2 bases and J by 0 bases, and 10 bases separated the two germline ends. This CDR3 spans 15 amino acids. Germline V CDR1 and CDR2: ENHRY, SYGVKD. CDR3 DNA: TGTGCCATCAGTGAGGGGGCTACGTACCAAGAGACCCAGTACTTC. Residues: CAISEGATYQETQYF.

The genes are TRBV2 and TRBJ2-1; maybe TRBD2 (6 bases). The CDR3 is 16 residues long. Germline V gives CDR1 SNHLY, CDR2 FYNNEI. Trimming removed 2 bases from V and 3 bases from J, with 14 bases in between. The DNA of the CDR3 is TGTGCCAGCAGTGAACTGGTAGCGGATTTCTACAATGAGCAGTTCTTC. It translates to CASSELVADFYNEQFF.

At least ten counts were recorded for this clonotype. The chain couples TRBV5-1 to TRBJ2-1; the match to TRBD2 covers 13 bases. CDR1 and CDR2 from the germline V gene are SGHRS and YFSETQ. The CDR3 runs to 15 residues. Trimming removed 4 bases from V and 8 bases from J; junction bases left unmatched: 6. CDR3 sequence: CASSLTSGGRYEQFF. The CDR3 DNA sequence: TGCGCCAGCAGCCTGACTAGCGGGGGGAGGTATGAGCAGTTCTTC.

The sample holds many counts of this clonotype. V gene TRBV4-1 combines with J gene TRBJ2-1, with 7 positions matching TRBD1. Germline V CDR1 and CDR2: MGHRA, YSYEKL. J gave up 4 bases and V 0 bases, and 9 bases lay outside the gene matches. The length of the CDR3 is 17 residues. The DNA for the CDR3 is TGCGCCAGCAGCCAAGAACCATGGGACAGCTCGTACAATGAGCAGTTCTTC. It codes for CASSQEPWDSSYNEQFF.

This clonotype has a count of ten or more. V and J are TRBV28 and TRBJ1-5; 9 bases are shared with TRBD1. The germline V gene has CDR1 MDHEN and CDR2 SYDVKM. The CDR3 runs to 17 residues. Trimming removed 6 bases from V and 6 bases from J; junction bases left unmatched: 15. CDR3 in amino acids: CASSGDRVIPSPQPQHF. As DNA, the CDR3 is TGTGCCAGCAGCGGGGACAGGGTAATTCCGTCCCCTCAGCCCCAGCATTTT.